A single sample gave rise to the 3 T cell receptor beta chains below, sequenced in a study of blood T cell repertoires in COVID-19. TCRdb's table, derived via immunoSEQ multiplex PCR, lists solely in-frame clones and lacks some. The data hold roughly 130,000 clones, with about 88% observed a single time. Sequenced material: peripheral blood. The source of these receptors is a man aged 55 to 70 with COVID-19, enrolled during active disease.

The CDR3 region has the DNA TGCGCCAGCAGCCAAGATCAACTAGCCGGCAATGAGCAGTTCTTC. The encoded protein is CASSQDQLAGNEQFF. The V and J genes are TRBV4-3 and TRBJ2-1; a possible D gene is TRBD2 (6 bases). The germline V and J ends were trimmed by 0 bases and 6 bases, with 12 bases remaining between them. The germline CDR1 and CDR2 sequences are LGHNA and YSLEER. The CDR3 runs to 15 residues.

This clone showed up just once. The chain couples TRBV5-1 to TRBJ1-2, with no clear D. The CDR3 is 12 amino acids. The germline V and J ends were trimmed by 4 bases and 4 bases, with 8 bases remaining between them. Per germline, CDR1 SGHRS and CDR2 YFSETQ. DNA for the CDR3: TGCGCCAGCAGCCCGGGTGCCTATGGCTACACCTTC. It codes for CASSPGAYGYTF.

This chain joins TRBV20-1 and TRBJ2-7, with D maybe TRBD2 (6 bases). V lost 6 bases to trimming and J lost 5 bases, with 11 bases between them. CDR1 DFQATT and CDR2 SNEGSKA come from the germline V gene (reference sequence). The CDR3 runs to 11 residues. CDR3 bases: TGCAGTGCCAAGGGGAGGAACGAGCAGTACTTC. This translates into CSAKGRNEQYF.